The T cell receptor beta chain described here comes from a study of blood T cell repertoires in COVID-19. TCRdb keeps only in-frame clones here, not all; method: immunoSEQ multiplex PCR. The sample lists about 190,000 clones, less than 85% seen once, with 3.2% in the top ten. With 2 bases clipped from V and 4 bases from J, the junction kept 10 bases outside the gene matches. The CDR3 is 17 amino acids. The germline V gene encodes CDR1 SGDLS and CDR2 YYNGEE. Donors in Cohort 3 counted as recovered after two negative PCRs, clearance, or symptom resolution. The TCR was taken from a woman between 25 and 40 years old who had recovered from COVID-19. The sequenced sample was PBMCs or T cells enriched from blood (not recorded which). The chain links TRBV9 to TRBJ2-7, with TRBD1 identical over 12 bases. CDR3 bases: TGTGCCAGCAGCGTGGGACAGGGGGCGCAAAGCTTTTACGAGCAGTACTTC. Protein: CASSVGQGAQSFYEQYF.